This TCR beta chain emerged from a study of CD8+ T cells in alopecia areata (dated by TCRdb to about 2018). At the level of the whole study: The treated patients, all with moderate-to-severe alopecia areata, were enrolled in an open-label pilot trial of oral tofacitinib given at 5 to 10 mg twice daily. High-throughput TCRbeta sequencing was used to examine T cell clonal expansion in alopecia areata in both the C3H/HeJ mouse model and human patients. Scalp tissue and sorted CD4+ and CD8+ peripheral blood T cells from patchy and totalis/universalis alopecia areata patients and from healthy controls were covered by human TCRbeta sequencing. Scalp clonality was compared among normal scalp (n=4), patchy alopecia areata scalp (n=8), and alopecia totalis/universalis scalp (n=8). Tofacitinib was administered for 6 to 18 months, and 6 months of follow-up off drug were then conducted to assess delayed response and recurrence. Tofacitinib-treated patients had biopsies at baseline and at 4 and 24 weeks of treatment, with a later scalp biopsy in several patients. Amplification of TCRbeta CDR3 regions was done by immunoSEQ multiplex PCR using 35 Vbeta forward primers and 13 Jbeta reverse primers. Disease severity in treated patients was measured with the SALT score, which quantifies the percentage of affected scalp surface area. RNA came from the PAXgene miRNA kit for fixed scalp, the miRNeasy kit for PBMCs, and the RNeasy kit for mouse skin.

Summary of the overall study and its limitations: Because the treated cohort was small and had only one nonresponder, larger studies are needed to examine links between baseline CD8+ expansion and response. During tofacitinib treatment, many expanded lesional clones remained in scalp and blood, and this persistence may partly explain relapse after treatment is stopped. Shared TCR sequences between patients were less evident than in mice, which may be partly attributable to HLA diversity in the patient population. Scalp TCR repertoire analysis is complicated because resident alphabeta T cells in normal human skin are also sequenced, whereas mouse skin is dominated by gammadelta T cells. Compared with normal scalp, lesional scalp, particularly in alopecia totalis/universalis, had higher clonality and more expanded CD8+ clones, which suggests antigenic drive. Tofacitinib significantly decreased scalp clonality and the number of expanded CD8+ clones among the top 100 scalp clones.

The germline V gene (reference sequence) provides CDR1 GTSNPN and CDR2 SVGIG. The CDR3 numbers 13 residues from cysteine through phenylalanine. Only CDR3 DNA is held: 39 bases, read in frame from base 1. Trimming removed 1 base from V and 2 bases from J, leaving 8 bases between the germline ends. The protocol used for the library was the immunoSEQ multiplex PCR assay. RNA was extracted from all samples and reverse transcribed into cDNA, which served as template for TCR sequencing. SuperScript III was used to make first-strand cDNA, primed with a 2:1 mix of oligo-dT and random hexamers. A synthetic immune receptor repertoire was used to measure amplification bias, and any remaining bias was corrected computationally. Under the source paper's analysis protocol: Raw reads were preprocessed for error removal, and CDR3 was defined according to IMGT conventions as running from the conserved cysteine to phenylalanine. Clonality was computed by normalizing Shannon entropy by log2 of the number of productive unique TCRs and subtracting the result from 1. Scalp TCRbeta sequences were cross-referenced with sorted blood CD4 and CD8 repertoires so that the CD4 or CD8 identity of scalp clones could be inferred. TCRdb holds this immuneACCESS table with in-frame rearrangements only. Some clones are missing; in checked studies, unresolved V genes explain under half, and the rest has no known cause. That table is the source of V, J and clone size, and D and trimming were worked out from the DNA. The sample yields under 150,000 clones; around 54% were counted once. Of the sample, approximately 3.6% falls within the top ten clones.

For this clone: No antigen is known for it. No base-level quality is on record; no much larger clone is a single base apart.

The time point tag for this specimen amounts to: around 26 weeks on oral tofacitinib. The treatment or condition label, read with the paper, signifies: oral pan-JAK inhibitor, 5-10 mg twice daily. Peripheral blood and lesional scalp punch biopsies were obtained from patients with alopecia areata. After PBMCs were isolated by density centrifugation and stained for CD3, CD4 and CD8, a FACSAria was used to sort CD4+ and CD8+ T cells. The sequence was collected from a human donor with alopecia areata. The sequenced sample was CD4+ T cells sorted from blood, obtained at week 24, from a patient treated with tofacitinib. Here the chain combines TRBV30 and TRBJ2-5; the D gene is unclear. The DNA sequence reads TGTGCCTGGAGTGGCCCAGGACAAGAGACCCAGTACTTC. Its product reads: CAWSGPGQETQYF.